This T cell receptor beta chain comes out of a study of response to subunit inactivated influenza vaccine. The study, taken as a whole, reports: There was a suggestion from the authors that each seasonal influenza vaccination recruits few new T cells.

This CDR3 contains 16 residues. CDR1 is SGHTA, CDR2 FQGNSA, per germline. Germline trimming cut 0 bases from V and 5 bases from J; bases unmatched to any gene: 9. TCRdb reanalysed the RT-PCR reads using MiXCR and keeps one entry per CDR3 protein. The sample has approximately 700,000 distinct CDR3 sequences; roughly 14% are singletons. About this clonotype: The antigen is undetermined.

The chain uses TRBV7-2 and TRBJ1-1; TRBD1 matches at 7 bases. The clonotype was recovered from a man aged 45-65 years who received an inactivated influenza vaccine. Sequences were derived from PBMCs from blood, sampled less than 15 days before vaccination. CDR3 region: CASSLAPLTGRTEAFF. In nucleotides, the CDR3 is TGTGCCAGCAGCTTAGCCCCATTGACAGGGAGGACTGAAGCTTTCTTT.